Presented here are 15 T cell receptor beta chains from one specimen sequenced in a study of blood T cell repertoires in COVID-19. Method: immunoSEQ multiplex PCR; TCRdb's copy keeps in-frame clones and lacks some. The sample carries tens of thousands of clones, approximately 82% recorded once. Sequenced input: peripheral blood. These receptors all stem from a woman older than 75 with acute or convalescent COVID-19.

The rearrangement joins TRBV5-4 to TRBJ1-2; D unresolved. Germline CDR1 reads SGHNT; CDR2 reads YYREEE (reference sequence). Trimming stripped 4 bases from V and 4 bases from J, with 14 bases between. This CDR3 has 14 amino acids. CDR3 DNA sequence: TGTGCCAGCAGCCTGGTAGACGGGGTCTATGGCTACACCTTC. Amino acids: CASSLVDGVYGYTF. The full variable domain, completed using reference TRBV5-4 and TRBJ1-2, is ETGVTQSPTHLIKTRGQQVTLRCSSQSGHNTVSWYQQALGQGPQFIFQYYREEENGRGNFPPRFSGLQFPNYSSELNVNALELDDSALYLCASSLVDGVYGYTFGSGTRLTVV.

This sequence joins TRBV3-1 (or the pseudogene TRBV3-2) and TRBJ1-1, with no clear D. The CDR3 loop spans 13 amino acids. Germline V gene data show CDR1 as LGHDT and CDR2 as YNNKEL (reference sequence). The V gene lost 8 bases and the J gene lost 3 bases, with 13 bases spanning the gap. The CDR3 loop is CASGRGSDTEAFF. CDR3 coding DNA: TGTGCCAGCGGACGGGGTTCAGACACTGAAGCTTTCTTT.

This clone showed up just a few times. The genes are TRBV3-1 (or the pseudogene TRBV3-2) and TRBJ1-5; the match to TRBD1 covers 7 bases. V shed 4 bases, J shed 7 bases, and the junction held 10 bases outside the gene matches. Germline V lookup: CDR1 LGHDT, CDR2 YNNKEL (reference sequence). The CDR3 loop spans 15 amino acids. CDR3 in amino acids: CASSPRGGTGQPQHF. The CDR3 DNA is TGTGCCAGCAGCCCGAGAGGGGGCACGGGGCAGCCCCAGCATTTT.

J is TRBJ2-5 and V is TRBV18; a possible D gene is TRBD1 (7 bases). Trimming removed 3 bases at V and 5 bases at J, with 19 bases between. The CDR3 covers 16 residues. Germline V gene data show CDR1 as KGHSH and CDR2 as LQKENI. CDR3: CASSPFGGTVGETQYF. Here the CDR3 DNA reads TGTGCCAGCTCACCTTTTGGCGGGACAGTGGGGGAGACCCAGTACTTC.

This rearrangement joins TRBV6-6 to TRBJ2-2, with TRBD2 matching 7 bases. J gave up 3 bases and V 5 bases, and 21 bases lay outside the gene matches. Germline values: CDR1 MNHNY, CDR2 SVGAGI (reference sequence). This CDR3 is 20 amino acids long. CDR3 amino acids: CASSPILASGVGGDTGELFF. CDR3 DNA: TGTGCCAGCAGTCCTATTTTAGCCAGCGGGGTTGGTGGGGACACCGGGGAGCTGTTTTTT.

The V gene is TRBV5-1, the J gene TRBJ2-3; no clear D. CDR3 length equals 15 residues. V dropped 4 bases and J dropped 1 base, with 13 bases sitting between them. Germline V lookup: CDR1 SGHRS, CDR2 YFSETQ. CDR3 residues: CASSVFDKRTDTQYF. The CDR3 bases are TGCGCCAGCAGCGTATTTGACAAACGCACAGATACGCAGTATTTT. The variable domain in full, completed from reference TRBV5-1 and TRBJ2-3, reads KAGVTQTPRYLIKTRGQQVTLSCSPISGHRSVSWYQQTPGQGLQFLFEYFSETQRNKGNFPGRFSGRQFSNSRSEMNVSTLELGDSALYLCASSVFDKRTDTQYFGPGTRLTVL.

The chain couples TRBV19 to TRBJ1-2; no reliable D call. The ends were cut back, 7 bases at V and 7 bases at J, with 16 bases in the middle. Per germline, CDR1 LNHDA and CDR2 SQIVND (reference sequence). This CDR3 contains 13 residues. CDR3 nucleotides: TGTGCCAGTACCCGAATTCGAGGGAGTGGCTACACCTTC. It specifies CASTRIRGSGYTF.

Regarding this clone: Other DNA sequences of this sample code for an identical CDR3. V gene TRBV5-1 combines with J gene TRBJ2-5, with 7 nucleotides matching TRBD2. The V and J ends lost 0 bases and 4 bases, in that order; junction bases with no gene match: 3. The CDR3 runs 14 residues. CDR1 is SGHRS and CDR2 is YFSETQ in the germline V gene. Here the CDR3 DNA reads TGCGCCAGCAGCTTGGACGGCGGGGGAGAGACCCAGTACTTC. Amino acid sequence: CASSLDGGGETQYF.

This clone was found a few times. The chain links TRBV5-1 to TRBJ2-7; D perhaps matches TRBD1 (5 bases). V lost 0 bases and J 3 bases, leaving 19 bases between the germline ends. This CDR3 spans 17 amino acids. Germline V gene lookup returns CDR1 SGHRS and CDR2 YFSETQ. The CDR3: CASSLGTFSWIGYEQYF. In nucleotides, the CDR3 is TGCGCCAGCAGCTTGGGGACATTTAGCTGGATTGGCTACGAGCAGTACTTC.

This chain links TRBV5-1 with TRBJ2-7, with TRBD1 identical over 9 bases. With 4 bases clipped from V and 7 bases from J, the junction kept 9 bases outside the gene matches. The length of the CDR3 is 14 residues. The germline CDR1 and CDR2 sequences are SGHRS and YFSETQ. The CDR3 sequence is CASSQGTGIREQYF. CDR3 nucleotide sequence: TGCGCCAGCAGCCAGGGGACAGGGATTAGGGAGCAGTACTTC.

The chain links TRBV19 to TRBJ1-5; weak D call: TRBD1 (6 bases). V lost 6 bases to trimming and J lost 7 bases, with 16 bases between them. This CDR3 contains 14 residues. The V gene's germline CDR1 is LNHDA and CDR2 SQIVND (reference sequence). This CDR3 reads CASRSGDSYQPQHF. Here the CDR3 DNA reads TGTGCCAGTAGGTCAGGGGATTCTTACCAGCCCCAGCATTTT.

The rearrangement uses TRBV18 and TRBJ2-7; 8 positions match TRBD1. Trimming at V came to 4 bases and at J to 2 bases, leaving 4 bases not matched to a gene. The V gene's germline CDR1 is KGHSH and CDR2 LQKENI. There are 14 residues in the CDR3. CDR3 residues: CASSQQQGAYEQYF. CDR3 bases: TGTGCCAGCTCACAACAACAGGGGGCCTACGAGCAGTACTTC.

This clone was observed a handful of times. V gene TRBV20-1 combines with J gene TRBJ1-5; D is perhaps TRBD1 (6 bases). This CDR3 has 14 residues. The V end lost 3 bases, the J end lost 6 bases, and 15 bases lay between the germline ends. In germline, CDR1 is DFQATT, CDR2 SNEGSKA (reference sequence). The CDR3 loop reads CSASLAGAGQPQHF. In DNA form, the CDR3 reads TGCAGTGCTAGTCTGGCGGGGGCAGGTCAGCCCCAGCATTTT.

The chain employs TRBV3-1 (or the pseudogene TRBV3-2) and TRBJ2-6; D is perhaps TRBD2 (7 bases). The CDR3 is 16 amino acids. CDR1 and CDR2 from the germline V gene are LGHDT and YNNKEL (reference sequence). The germline V and J ends were trimmed by 0 bases and 4 bases, with 10 bases remaining between them. CDR3 bases: TGTGCCAGCAGCCAAGAGGGGGGGGCCGGGGCCAACGTCCTGACTTTC. Protein product: CASSQEGGAGANVLTF.

V gene TRBV2 combines with J gene TRBJ2-3, with D tentatively TRBD2 (7 bases). CDR3 length: 15 amino acids. In germline, CDR1 is SNHLY, CDR2 FYNNEI. V was trimmed by 3 bases and J by 1 base, leaving 11 bases between them. CDR3 bases: TGTGCCAGCAGTGACGGGGGGCGAGGCACAGATACGCAGTATTTT. Its translation is CASSDGGRGTDTQYF.